This T cell receptor beta chain was observed in a study of CD8+CD57+ T cells in acquired aplastic anemia. About the study: Around 10 million reads were obtained on average for healthy donor CD4+ cells.

Per the germline V gene, CDR1 is SGHAT and CDR2 is FQDESV (reference sequence). This CDR3 has 16 residues. V dropped 5 bases and J dropped 7; count of bases not matched to a gene: 12. Profiling that covered TCR beta VDJ and CDR3 relied on genomic DNA as its template. TCRdb called the reads again in MiXCR, with one record for every CDR3 protein. The sample yields approximately 170,000 distinct CDR3 sequences, approximately 49% seen once. Many counts were recorded for this clonotype. The chain has TRBV11-1 and TRBJ1-4, with 8 positions matching TRBD1. This TCR derives from a human donor in good health, serving as a control. Sample: sorted CD4+, CD8+, or CD8+CD57+ T cells (not recorded which) from PBMCs. The CDR3 DNA reads TGTGCCAGCAGCCAAGGGGGCTGGACAGGGCGTGAAAAACTGTTTTTT. Protein sequence: CASSQGGWTGREKLFF.